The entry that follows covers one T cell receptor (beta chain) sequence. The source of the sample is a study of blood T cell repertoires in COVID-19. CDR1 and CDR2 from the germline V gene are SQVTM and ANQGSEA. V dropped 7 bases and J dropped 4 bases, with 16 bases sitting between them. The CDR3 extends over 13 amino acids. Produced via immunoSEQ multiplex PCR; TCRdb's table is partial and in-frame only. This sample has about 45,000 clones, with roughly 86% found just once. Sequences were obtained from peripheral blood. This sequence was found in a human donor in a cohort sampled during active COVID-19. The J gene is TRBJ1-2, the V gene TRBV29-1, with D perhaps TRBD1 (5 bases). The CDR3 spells CSAETDFSYGYTF. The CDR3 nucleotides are TGCAGCGCCGAGACAGATTTTTCCTATGGCTACACCTTC.